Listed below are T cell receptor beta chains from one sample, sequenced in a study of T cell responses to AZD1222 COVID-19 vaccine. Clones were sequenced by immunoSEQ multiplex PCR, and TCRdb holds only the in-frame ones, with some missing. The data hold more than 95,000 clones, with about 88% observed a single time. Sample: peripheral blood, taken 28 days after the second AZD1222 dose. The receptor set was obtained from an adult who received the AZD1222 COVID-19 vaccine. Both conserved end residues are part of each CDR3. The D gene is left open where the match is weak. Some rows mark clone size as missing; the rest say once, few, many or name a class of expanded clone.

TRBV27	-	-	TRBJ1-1	TGTGCCAGCAACTTAGGGGGTGGCACTGAAGCTTTCTTT	CASNLGGGTEAFF
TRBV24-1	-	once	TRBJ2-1	TGTGCCACCAGTGATTTTGATTACAGGGAGAAAAGGAATGAGCAGTTCTTC	CATSDFDYREKRNEQFF
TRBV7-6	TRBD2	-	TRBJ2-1	TGTGCCAGCAGCTTAGTGATTAGCGGGGGCCAAAGCTCCTACAATGAGCAGTTCTTC	CASSLVISGGQSSYNEQFF
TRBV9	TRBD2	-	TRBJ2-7	TGTGCCAGCAGTGAGGGGAGCGGGACCCCCTACGAGCAGTACTTC	CASSEGSGTPYEQYF
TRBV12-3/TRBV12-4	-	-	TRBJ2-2	TGTGCCAGCAGCCAGGGTCTCGTCGGGGAGCTGTTTTTT	CASSQGLVGELFF
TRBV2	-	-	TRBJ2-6	TGTGCCAGCAGGGAGGACCGCACCTCTGGGGCCAACGTCCTGACTTTC	CASREDRTSGANVLTF
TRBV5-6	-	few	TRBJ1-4	TGTGCCAGCAGCTTCCTCAAGCGGGCCCCTAATGAAAAACTGTTTTTT	CASSFLKRAPNEKLFF
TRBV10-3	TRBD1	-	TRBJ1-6	TGTGCCATCAGTGCGGACAGGGGTCCCAATTCACCCCTCCACTTT	CAISADRGPNSPLHF
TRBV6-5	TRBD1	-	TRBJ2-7	TGTGCCAGCAGGACAGGGACCGTCGAGCAGTACTTC	CASRTGTVEQYF
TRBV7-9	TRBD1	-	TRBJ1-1	TGTGCCAGCAGCTTAGGGGACAGGGGAGATGAAGCTTTCTTT	CASSLGDRGDEAFF